This T cell receptor beta chain was observed in a study of blood T cells in healthy people across ages. The authors ran a second PCR of 7 to 11 cycles using a sample-barcoded 5' primer and a J-beta primer mix. One entry per CDR3 protein, called by TCRdb with MiXCR from the 5' RACE reads. The sample yields about 720,000 distinct CDR3 sequences, 22% seen once. Samples each had at least 5 micrograms of total RNA extracted. The CDR3 consists of 12 residues. V dropped 0 bases and J dropped 5 bases, with 4 bases sitting between them. The germline V gene has CDR1 SGDLS and CDR2 YYNGEE. The chain is built from TRBV9 and TRBJ2-3; unclear D gene. The specimen was blood. This clonotype was sampled from an older man in good health. CDR3 in amino acids: CASSVGLDTQYF. CDR3 DNA: TGTGCCAGCAGCGTAGGCCTAGATACGCAGTATTTT.